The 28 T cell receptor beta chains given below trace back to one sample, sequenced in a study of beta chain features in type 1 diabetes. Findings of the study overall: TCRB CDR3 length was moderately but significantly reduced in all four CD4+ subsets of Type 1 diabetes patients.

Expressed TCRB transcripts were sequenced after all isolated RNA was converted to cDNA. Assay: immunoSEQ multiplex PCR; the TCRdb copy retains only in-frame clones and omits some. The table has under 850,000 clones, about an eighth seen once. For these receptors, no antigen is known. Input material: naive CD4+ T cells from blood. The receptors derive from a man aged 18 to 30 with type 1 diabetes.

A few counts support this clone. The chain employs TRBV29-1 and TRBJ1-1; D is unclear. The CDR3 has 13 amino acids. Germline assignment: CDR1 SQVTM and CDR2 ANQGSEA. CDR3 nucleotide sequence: TGCAGTACTGATGTTTTCATGAACACTGAAGCTTTCTTT. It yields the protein CSTDVFMNTEAFF.

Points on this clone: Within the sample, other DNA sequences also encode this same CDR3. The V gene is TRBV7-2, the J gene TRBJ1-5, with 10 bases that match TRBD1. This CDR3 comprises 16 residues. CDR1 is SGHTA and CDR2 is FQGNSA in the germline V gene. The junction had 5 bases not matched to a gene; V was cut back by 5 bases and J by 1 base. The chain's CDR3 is CASSLRTGGSNQPQHF. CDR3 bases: TGTGCCAGCAGCCTAAGGACAGGGGGGAGCAATCAGCCCCAGCATTTT.

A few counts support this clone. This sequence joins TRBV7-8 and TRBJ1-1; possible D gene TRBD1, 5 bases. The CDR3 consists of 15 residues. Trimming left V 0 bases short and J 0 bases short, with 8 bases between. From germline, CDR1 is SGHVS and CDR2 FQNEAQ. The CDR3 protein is CASSLARQMNTEAFF. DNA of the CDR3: TGTGCCAGCAGCTTAGCGAGACAGATGAACACTGAAGCTTTCTTT.

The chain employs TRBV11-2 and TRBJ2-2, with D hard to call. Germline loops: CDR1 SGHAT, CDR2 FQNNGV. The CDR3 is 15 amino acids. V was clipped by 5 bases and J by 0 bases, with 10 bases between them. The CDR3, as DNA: TGTGCCAGCAGCGTATTAGGTGCGAACACCGGGGAGCTGTTTTTT. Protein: CASSVLGANTGELFF.

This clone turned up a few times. The CDR3 coding sequence is TGTGCCAGCAGCCTCGCCGGGGCCCCAGAGACCCAGTACTTC. Its translation is CASSLAGAPETQYF. The gene calls are TRBV7-3 and TRBJ2-5; D may correspond to TRBD1 or TRBD2 (5 bases each). Germline values: CDR1 SGHTA, CDR2 FQGTGA. This CDR3 is built from 14 residues. Trimming left V 5 bases short and J 4 bases short, with 14 bases between.

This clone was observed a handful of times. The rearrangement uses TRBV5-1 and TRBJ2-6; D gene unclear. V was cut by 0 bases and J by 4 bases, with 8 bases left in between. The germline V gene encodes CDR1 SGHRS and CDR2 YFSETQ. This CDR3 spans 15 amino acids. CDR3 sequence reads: CASSLEGTGANVLTF. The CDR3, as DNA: TGCGCCAGCAGCTTGGAGGGTACCGGGGCCAACGTCCTGACTTTC. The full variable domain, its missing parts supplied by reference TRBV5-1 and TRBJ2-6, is KAGVTQTPRYLIKTRGQQVTLSCSPISGHRSVSWYQQTPGQGLQFLFEYFSETQRNKGNFPGRFSGRQFSNSRSEMNVSTLELGDSALYLCASSLEGTGANVLTFGAGSRLTVL.

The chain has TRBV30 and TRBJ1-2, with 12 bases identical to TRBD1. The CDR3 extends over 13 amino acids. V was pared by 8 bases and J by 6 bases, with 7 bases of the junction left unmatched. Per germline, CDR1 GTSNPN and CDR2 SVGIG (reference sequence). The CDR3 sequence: CAIQGQGAHGYTF. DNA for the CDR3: TGTGCCATCCAGGGACAGGGGGCGCATGGCTACACCTTC.

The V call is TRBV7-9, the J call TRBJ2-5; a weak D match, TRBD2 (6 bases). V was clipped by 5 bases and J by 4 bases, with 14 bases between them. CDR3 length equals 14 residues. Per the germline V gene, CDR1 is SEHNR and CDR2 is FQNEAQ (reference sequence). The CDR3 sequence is CASSQSRGRETQYF. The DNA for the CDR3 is TGTGCCAGCAGCCAATCCCGGGGGAGAGAGACCCAGTACTTC.

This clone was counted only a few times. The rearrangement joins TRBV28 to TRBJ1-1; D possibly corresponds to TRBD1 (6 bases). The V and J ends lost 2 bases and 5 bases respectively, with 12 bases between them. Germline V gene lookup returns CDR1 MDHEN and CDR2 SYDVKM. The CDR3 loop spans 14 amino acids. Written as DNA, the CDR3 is TGTGCCAGCAGTTTACTGCGGCAGGGGACTGAAGCTTTCTTT. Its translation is CASSLLRQGTEAFF.

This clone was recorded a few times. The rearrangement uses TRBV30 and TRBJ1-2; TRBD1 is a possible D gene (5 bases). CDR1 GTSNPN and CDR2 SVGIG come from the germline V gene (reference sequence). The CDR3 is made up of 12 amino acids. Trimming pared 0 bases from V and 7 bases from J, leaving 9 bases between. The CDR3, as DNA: TGTGCCTGGAGTGTACCCAGGGCTGGCTACACCTTC. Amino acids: CAWSVPRAGYTF. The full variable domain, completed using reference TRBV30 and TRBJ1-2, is SQTIHQWPATLVQPVGSPLSLECTVEGTSNPNLYWYRQAAGRGLQLLFYSVGIGQISSEVPQNLSASRPQDRQFILSSKKLLLSDSGFYLCAWSVPRAGYTFGSGTRLTVV.

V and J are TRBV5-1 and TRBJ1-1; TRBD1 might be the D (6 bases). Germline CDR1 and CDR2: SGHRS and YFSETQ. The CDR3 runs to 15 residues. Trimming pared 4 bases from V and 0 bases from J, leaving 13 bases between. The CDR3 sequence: CASSTTGIMNTEAFF. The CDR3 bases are TGCGCCAGCAGCACCACAGGGATCATGAACACTGAAGCTTTCTTT. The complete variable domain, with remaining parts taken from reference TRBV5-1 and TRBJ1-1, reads KAGVTQTPRYLIKTRGQQVTLSCSPISGHRSVSWYQQTPGQGLQFLFEYFSETQRNKGNFPGRFSGRQFSNSRSEMNVSTLELGDSALYLCASSTTGIMNTEAFFGQGTRLTVV.

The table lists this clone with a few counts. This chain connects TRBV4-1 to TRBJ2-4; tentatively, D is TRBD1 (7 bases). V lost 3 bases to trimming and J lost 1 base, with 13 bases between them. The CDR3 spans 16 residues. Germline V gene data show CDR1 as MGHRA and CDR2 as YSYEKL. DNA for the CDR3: TGCGCCAGCAGCCAGCCAGGGGGGAAGGCCAAAAACATTCAGTACTTC. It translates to CASSQPGGKAKNIQYF.

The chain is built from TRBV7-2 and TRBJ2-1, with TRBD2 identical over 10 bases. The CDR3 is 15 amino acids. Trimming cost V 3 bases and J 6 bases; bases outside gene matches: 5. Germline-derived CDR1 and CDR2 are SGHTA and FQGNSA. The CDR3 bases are TGTGCCAGCAGCTTTAGCGGGGGGCCCTCCAATGAGCAGTTCTTC. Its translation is CASSFSGGPSNEQFF. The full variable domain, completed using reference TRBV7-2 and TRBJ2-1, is GAGVSQSPSNKVTEKGKDVELRCDPISGHTALYWYRQSLGQGLEFLIYFQGNSAPDKSGLPSDRFSAERTGGSVSTLTIQRTQQEDSAVYLCASSFSGGPSNEQFFGPGTRLTVL.

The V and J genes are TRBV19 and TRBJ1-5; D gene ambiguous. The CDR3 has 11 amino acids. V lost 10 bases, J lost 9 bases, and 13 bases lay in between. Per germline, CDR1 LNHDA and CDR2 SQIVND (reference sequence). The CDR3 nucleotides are TGTGCCACCCACGATCGGGGGCCCCAGCATTTT. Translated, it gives CATHDRGPQHF.

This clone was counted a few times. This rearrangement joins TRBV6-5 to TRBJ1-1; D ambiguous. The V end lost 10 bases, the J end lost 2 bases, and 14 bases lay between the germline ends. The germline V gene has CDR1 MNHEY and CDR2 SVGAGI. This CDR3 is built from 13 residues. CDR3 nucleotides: TGTGCCACTCTAGAACACGCCAACACTGAAGCTTTCTTT. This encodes CATLEHANTEAFF.

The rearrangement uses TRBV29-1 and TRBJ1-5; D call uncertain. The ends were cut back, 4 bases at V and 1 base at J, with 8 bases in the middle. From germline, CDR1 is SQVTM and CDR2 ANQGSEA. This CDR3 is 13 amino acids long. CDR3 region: CSVVFESNQPQHF. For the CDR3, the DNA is TGCAGCGTTGTCTTTGAGAGCAATCAGCCCCAGCATTTT.

The CDR3 loop reads CASSVRGQVRETQYF. As DNA, the CDR3 is TGTGCCAGCAGCGTCCGCGGACAGGTTAGGGAGACCCAGTACTTC. The rearrangement joins TRBV7-2 to TRBJ2-5, with 7 bases lining up with TRBD1. The V gene's germline CDR1 is SGHTA and CDR2 FQGNSA. The CDR3 has 15 residues. Unmatched junction bases numbered 11, after V lost 5 bases and J lost 5 bases.

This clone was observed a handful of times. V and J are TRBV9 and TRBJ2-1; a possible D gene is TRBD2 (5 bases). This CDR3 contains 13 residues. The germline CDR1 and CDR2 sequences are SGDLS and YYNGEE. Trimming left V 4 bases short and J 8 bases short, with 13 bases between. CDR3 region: CASSTFTEDEQFF. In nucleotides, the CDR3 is TGTGCCAGCAGCACCTTCACGGAGGATGAGCAGTTCTTC.

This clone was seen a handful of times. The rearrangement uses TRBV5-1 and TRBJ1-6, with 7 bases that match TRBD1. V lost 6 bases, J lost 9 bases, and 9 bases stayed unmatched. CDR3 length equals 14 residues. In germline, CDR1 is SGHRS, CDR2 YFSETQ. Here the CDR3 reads CASTEGTESSPLHF. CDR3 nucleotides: TGCGCCAGCACGGAGGGGACAGAAAGTTCACCCCTCCACTTT.

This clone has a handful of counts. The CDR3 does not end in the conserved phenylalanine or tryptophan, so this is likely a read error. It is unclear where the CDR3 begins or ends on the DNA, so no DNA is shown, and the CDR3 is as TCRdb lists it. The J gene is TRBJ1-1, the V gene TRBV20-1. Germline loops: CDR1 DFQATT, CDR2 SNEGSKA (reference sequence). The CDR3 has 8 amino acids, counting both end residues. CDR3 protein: CSATPLNR.

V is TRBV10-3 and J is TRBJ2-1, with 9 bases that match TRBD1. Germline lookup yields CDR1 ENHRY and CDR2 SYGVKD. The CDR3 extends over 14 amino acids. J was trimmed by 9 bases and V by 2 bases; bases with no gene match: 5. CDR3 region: CAISEDTGGGEQFF. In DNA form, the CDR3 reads TGTGCCATCAGTGAGGACACAGGGGGCGGTGAGCAGTTCTTC.

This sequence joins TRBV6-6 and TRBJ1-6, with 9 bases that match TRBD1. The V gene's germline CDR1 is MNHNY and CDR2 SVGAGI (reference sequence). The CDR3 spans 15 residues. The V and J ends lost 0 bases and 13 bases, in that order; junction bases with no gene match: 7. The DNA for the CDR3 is TGTGCCAGCAGTTACTCAGCGACAGGGGGGGATCCCCTCCACTTT. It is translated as CASSYSATGGDPLHF.

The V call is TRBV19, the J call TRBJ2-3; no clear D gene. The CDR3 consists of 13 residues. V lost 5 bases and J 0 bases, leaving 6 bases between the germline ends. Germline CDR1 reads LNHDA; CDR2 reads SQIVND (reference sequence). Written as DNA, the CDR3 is TGTGCCAGTAGTCCTACTAGCACAGATACGCAGTATTTT. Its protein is CASSPTSTDTQYF.

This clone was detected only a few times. The CDR3 protein is CSAFDRKAFF. The CDR3 DNA sequence: TGCAGCGCGTTTGACAGGAAAGCTTTCTTT. The rearrangement links TRBV29-1 to TRBJ1-1, with D possibly TRBD1 on 6 matching bases. V shed 7 bases and J shed 9 bases, with 12 bases lying between them. The CDR3 runs 10 residues. In germline, CDR1 is SQVTM, CDR2 ANQGSEA.

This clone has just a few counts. CDR3 loop: CSAGFRGYTF. The CDR3 region has the DNA TGCAGTGCTGGATTTCGAGGCTACACCTTC. J is TRBJ1-2 and V is TRBV20-1; the D is unclear. The V and J ends lost 5 bases and 8 bases respectively, with 9 bases between them. This CDR3 contains 10 residues. Looked up from germline, CDR1 is DFQATT and CDR2 is SNEGSKA (reference sequence).

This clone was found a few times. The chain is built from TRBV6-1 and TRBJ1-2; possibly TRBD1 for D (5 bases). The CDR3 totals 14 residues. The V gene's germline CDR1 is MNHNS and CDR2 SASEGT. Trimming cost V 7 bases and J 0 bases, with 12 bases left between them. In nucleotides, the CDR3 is TGTGCCAGCACCCGGGACCTAGCTAACTATGGCTACACCTTC. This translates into CASTRDLANYGYTF.

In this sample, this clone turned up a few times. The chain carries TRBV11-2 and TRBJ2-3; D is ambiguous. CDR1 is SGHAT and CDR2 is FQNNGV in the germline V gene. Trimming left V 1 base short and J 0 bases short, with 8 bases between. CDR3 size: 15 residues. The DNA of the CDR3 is TGTGCCAGCAGCTTAGGGGCAGCAAGCACAGATACGCAGTATTTT. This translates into CASSLGAASTDTQYF.

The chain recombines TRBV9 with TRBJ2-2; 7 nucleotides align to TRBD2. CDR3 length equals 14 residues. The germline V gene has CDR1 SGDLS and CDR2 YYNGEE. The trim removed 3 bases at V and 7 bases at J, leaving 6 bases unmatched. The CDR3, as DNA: TGTGCCAGCAGCGATGGGAGGGTTTTCGGGGAGCTGTTTTTT. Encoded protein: CASSDGRVFGELFF. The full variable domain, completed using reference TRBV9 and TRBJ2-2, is DSGVTQTPKHLITATGQRVTLRCSPRSGDLSVYWYQQSLDQGLQFLIQYYNGEERAKGNILERFSAQQFPDLHSELNLSSLELGDSALYFCASSDGRVFGELFFGEGSRLTVL.